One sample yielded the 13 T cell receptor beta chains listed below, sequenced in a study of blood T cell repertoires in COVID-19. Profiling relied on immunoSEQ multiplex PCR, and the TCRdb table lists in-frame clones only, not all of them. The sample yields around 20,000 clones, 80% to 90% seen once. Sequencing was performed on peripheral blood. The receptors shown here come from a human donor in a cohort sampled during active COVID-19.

In DNA, the CDR3 is TGTGCCAGCAGCTTAGAGGTCGGACAGGGACCAGATACGCAGTATTTT. It encodes CASSLEVGQGPDTQYF. The chain carries TRBV7-8 and TRBJ2-3; 8 bases are a match to TRBD1. Germline V gene data show CDR1 as SGHVS and CDR2 as FQNEAQ. This CDR3 comprises 16 residues. Unmatched junction bases numbered 7, after V lost 1 base and J lost 4 bases.

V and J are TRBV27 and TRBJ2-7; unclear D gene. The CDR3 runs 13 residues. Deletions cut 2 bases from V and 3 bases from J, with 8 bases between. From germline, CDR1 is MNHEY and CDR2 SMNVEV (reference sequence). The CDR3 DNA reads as TGTGCCAGCAGTTTAAAGAACGGCTACGAGCAGTACTTC. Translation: CASSLKNGYEQYF.

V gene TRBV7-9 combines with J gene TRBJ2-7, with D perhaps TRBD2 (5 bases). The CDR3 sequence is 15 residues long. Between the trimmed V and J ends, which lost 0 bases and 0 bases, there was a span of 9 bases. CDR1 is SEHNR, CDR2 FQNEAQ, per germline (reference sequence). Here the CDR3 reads CASSLASGVSYEQYF. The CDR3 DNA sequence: TGTGCCAGCAGCTTAGCGAGCGGAGTCTCCTACGAGCAGTACTTC. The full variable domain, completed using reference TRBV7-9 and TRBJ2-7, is DTGVSQNPRHKITKRGQNVTFRCDPISEHNRLYWYRQTLGQGPEFLTYFQNEAQLEKSRLLSDRFSAERPKGSFSTLEIQRTEQGDSAMYLCASSLASGVSYEQYFGPGTRLTVT.

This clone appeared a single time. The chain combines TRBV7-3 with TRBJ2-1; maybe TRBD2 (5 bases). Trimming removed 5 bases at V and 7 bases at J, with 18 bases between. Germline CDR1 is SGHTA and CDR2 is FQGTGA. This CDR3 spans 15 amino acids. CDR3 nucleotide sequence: TGTGCCAGCAGCACCATGTATGGGAGTATAAATGAGCAGTTCTTC. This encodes CASSTMYGSINEQFF.

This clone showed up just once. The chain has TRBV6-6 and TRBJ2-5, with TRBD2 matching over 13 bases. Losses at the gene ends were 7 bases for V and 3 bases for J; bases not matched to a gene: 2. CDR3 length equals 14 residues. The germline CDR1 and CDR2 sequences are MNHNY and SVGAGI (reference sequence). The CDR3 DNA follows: TGTGCCAGCAACGGACTAGCGGGGGAAGAGACCCAGTACTTC. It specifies CASNGLAGEETQYF.

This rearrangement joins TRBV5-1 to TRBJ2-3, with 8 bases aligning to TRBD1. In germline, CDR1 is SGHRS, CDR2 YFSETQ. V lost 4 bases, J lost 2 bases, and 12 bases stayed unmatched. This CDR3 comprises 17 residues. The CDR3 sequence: CASSPYVGTGHTDTQYF. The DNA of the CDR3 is TGCGCCAGCAGCCCGTATGTCGGGACAGGTCACACAGATACGCAGTATTTT.

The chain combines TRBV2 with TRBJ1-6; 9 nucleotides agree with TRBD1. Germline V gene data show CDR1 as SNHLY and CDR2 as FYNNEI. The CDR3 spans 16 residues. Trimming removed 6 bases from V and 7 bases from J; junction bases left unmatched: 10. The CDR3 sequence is CASRGGGTGKNSPLHF. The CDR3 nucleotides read TGTGCCAGCAGAGGAGGTGGGACAGGGAAGAATTCACCCCTCCACTTT.

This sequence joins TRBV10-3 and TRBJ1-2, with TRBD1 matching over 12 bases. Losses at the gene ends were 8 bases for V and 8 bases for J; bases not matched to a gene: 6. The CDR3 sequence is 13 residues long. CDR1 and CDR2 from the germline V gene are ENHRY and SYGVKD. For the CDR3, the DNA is TGTGCCATCCAGGGACAGGGGGCCGAAGGCTACACCTTC. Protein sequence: CAIQGQGAEGYTF.

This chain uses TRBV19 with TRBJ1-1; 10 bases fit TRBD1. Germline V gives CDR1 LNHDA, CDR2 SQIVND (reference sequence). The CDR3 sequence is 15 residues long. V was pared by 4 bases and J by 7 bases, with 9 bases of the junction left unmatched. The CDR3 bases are TGTGCCAGTAGTACCACTCCGGGACAGGGGCTTGAAGCTTTCTTT. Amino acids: CASSTTPGQGLEAFF.

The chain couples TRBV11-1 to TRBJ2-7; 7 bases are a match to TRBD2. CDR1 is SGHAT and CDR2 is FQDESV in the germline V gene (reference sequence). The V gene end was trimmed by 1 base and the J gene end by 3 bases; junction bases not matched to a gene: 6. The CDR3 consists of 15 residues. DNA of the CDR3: TGTGCCAGCAGCTTAGGGCGGGAGTTAATCTACGAGCAGTACTTC. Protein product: CASSLGRELIYEQYF. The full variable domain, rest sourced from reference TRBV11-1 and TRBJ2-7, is EAEVAQSPRYKITEKSQAVAFWCDPISGHATLYWYRQILGQGPELLVQFQDESVVDDSQLPKDRFSAERLKGVDSTLKIQPAELGDSAMYLCASSLGRELIYEQYFGPGTRLTVT.

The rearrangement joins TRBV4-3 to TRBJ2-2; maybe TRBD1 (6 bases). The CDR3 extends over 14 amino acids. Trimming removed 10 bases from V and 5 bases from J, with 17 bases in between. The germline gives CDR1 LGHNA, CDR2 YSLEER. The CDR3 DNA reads TGCGCCACTACTCCGGCCCAGGGGACCGGGGAGCTGTTTTTT. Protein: CATTPAQGTGELFF.

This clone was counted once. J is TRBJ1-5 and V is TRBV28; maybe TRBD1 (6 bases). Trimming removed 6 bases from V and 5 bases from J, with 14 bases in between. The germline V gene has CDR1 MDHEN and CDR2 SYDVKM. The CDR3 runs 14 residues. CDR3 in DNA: TGTGCCAGCAGCCTCGACAGGTCAGATCAGCCCCAGCATTTT. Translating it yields CASSLDRSDQPQHF. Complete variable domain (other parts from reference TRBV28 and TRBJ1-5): DVKVTQSSRYLVKRTGEKVFLECVQDMDHENMFWYRQDPGLGLRLIYFSYDVKMKEKGDIPEGYSVSREKKERFSLILESASTNQTSMYLCASSLDRSDQPQHFGDGTRLSIL.

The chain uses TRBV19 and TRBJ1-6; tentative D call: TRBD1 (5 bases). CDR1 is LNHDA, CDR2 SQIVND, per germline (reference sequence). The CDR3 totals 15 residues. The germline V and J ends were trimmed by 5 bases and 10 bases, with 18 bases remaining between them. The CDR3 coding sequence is TGTGCCAGTAGTCCTCGGACCCAGTCAGGGTCACCCCTCCACTTT. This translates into CASSPRTQSGSPLHF.